Following are 20 T cell receptor beta chains from one sample sequenced in a study of T-cell reconstitution after alpha-beta-depleted transplantation in children. Unique molecular identifiers tagged the TCRbeta library. A single record per CDR3 protein comes from TCRdb applying MiXCR to the PCR reads. Of roughly 300,000 distinct CDR3 sequences listed, roughly 12% are singletons. Sequenced material: peripheral blood, taken 180 days after TCRalphabeta/CD19-depleted stem cell transplant. These receptors were taken from a male patient aged 2-15 years who had a stem cell transplant for chronic granulomatous disease, so the T cells may come from the graft donor.

Of note for this clonotype: A read error is possible here, since a much larger clone lies one base away. The chain combines TRBV20-1 with TRBJ2-7; TRBD2 matches 13 bases. V shed 4 bases, J shed 4 bases, and the junction held 22 bases outside the gene matches. This CDR3 spans 20 amino acids. Germline-derived CDR1 and CDR2 are DFQATT and SNEGSKA (reference sequence). The CDR3 loop reads CSAIAYPGTSGEDTLYEQYF. The CDR3 coding sequence is TGCAGTGCTATAGCCTATCCCGGGACTAGCGGGGAAGACACCTTATACGAGCAGTACTTC.

This clonotype appeared many times. V usage is TRBV28 and J usage is TRBJ2-5; D is ambiguous. Trimming pared 0 bases from V and 5 bases from J, leaving 19 bases between. This CDR3 comprises 17 residues. The germline CDR1 and CDR2 sequences are MDHEN and SYDVKM. The CDR3 loop is CASSLWDQVSHSETQYF. DNA of the CDR3: TGTGCCAGCAGTTTATGGGACCAGGTATCCCATTCGGAGACCCAGTACTTC.

CDR3: CASSRLLNEQFF. The CDR3 DNA reads as TGTGCCAGCAGCCGTCTTCTCAATGAGCAGTTCTTC. The chain recombines TRBV3-1 with TRBJ2-1; D unclear. This CDR3 contains 12 residues. CDR1 LGHDT and CDR2 YNNKEL come from the germline V gene (reference sequence). Trimming removed 4 bases at V and 6 bases at J, with 7 bases between.

This clonotype was detected many times. The chain links TRBV24-1 to TRBJ2-1; D is unclear. Germline-derived CDR1 and CDR2 are KGHDR and SFDVKD. V was cut by 4 bases and J by 0 bases, with 12 bases left in between. This CDR3 is built from 16 residues. CDR3 loop: CATSEPDTRSYNEQFF. DNA for the CDR3: TGTGCCACCAGTGAACCTGACACTCGCTCCTACAATGAGCAGTTCTTC.

With respect to this clonotype: A much larger clone lies one base from this, so it may be a read error. The V and J genes are TRBV5-1 and TRBJ2-5, with a weak D call TRBD2 (6 bases). Germline V gene sequence: CDR1 SGHRS, CDR2 YFSETQ. Trimming removed 4 bases at V and 8 bases at J, with 21 bases between. The CDR3 is made up of 15 amino acids. The CDR3 DNA is TGCGCCAGCAGCCGGAGGGGCGGGATGGGAGACACCCAGTACTTC. It translates to CASSRRGGMGDTQYF.

A few counts support this clonotype. The rearrangement links TRBV18 to TRBJ2-7; 10 bases fit TRBD1. V was pared by 8 bases and J by 2 bases, with 9 bases of the junction left unmatched. Per germline, CDR1 KGHSH and CDR2 LQKENI. The CDR3 consists of 15 residues. The CDR3 reads CASRHSDRGAYEQYF. The CDR3, as DNA: TGTGCCAGCAGACACTCGGACAGGGGGGCCTACGAGCAGTACTTC.

This clonotype has just one count. This may be a read error, as it is one base from a much larger clone. V and J are TRBV9 and TRBJ2-7; TRBD2 aligns across 11 bases. V lost 5 bases to trimming and J lost 0 bases; unmatched junction nucleotides: 4. Germline CDR1 and CDR2: SGDLS and YYNGEE. This CDR3 has 15 residues. The CDR3: CASSTSGGDSYEQYF. The CDR3, as DNA: TGTGCCAGCAGTACTAGCGGGGGCGACTCCTACGAGCAGTACTTC.

This clonotype appeared many times. This rearrangement joins TRBV7-2 to TRBJ2-5, with D maybe TRBD2 (5 bases). V was pared by 5 bases and J by 5 bases, with 12 bases between. Per the germline V gene, CDR1 is SGHTA and CDR2 is FQGNSA. CDR3 length: 13 residues. The CDR3 nucleotides are TGTGCCAGCAGCCGGTGGGGAGCGGAGACCCAGTACTTC. Translation: CASSRWGAETQYF.

Ten or more counts support this clonotype. The rearrangement uses TRBV6-1 and TRBJ2-7; TRBD1 matches 7 bases. This CDR3 comprises 16 residues. The ends lost 4 bases at V and 2 bases at J; junction bases unmatched: 11. In germline, CDR1 is MNHNS, CDR2 SASEGT. CDR3 region: CASSVPRRQGAYEQYF. CDR3 coding DNA: TGTGCCAGCAGTGTCCCTCGTAGGCAGGGGGCCTACGAGCAGTACTTC.

This clonotype has at least ten counts. The chain couples TRBV7-6 to TRBJ2-3, with D unresolved. Looked up from germline, CDR1 is SGHVS and CDR2 is FNYEAQ. The CDR3 totals 17 residues. V shed 5 bases and J shed 7 bases, with 25 bases lying between them. As DNA, the CDR3 is TGTGCCAGCAGCCCCCTCAGTTCCGGACCTCTTTCAAATACGCAGTATTTT. Translating it yields CASSPLSSGPLSNTQYF.

This clonotype was seen repeatedly, ten times or more. The rearrangement uses TRBV7-6 and TRBJ2-5; no clear D gene. The CDR3 extends over 14 amino acids. Trimming left V 2 bases short and J 5 bases short, with 12 bases between. Germline lookup yields CDR1 SGHVS and CDR2 FNYEAQ. As DNA, the CDR3 is TGTGCCAGCAGCTTAACACGCTCATTTGAGACCCAGTACTTC. Its protein product is CASSLTRSFETQYF.

This chain links TRBV19 with TRBJ1-3, with D maybe TRBD1 (5 bases). The CDR3 loop spans 13 amino acids. CDR1 is LNHDA and CDR2 is SQIVND in the germline V gene (reference sequence). The germline V and J ends were trimmed by 10 bases and 2 bases, with 12 bases remaining between them. CDR3 amino acids: CATEQAPGNTIYF. As DNA, the CDR3 is TGTGCCACCGAACAGGCTCCTGGAAACACCATATATTTT. Complete variable domain (other parts from reference TRBV19 and TRBJ1-3): DGGITQSPKYLFRKEGQNVTLSCEQNLNHDAMYWYRQDPGQGLRLIYYSQIVNDFQKGDIAEGYSVSREKKESFPLTVTSAQKNPTAFYLCATEQAPGNTIYFGEGSWLTVV.

The table lists this clonotype with many counts. J is TRBJ2-1 and V is TRBV6-1, with 7 bases lining up with TRBD1. The CDR3 has 15 residues. J lost 0 bases, V lost 6 bases, and 5 bases had no gene match. The germline gives CDR1 MNHNS, CDR2 SASEGT. DNA for the CDR3: TGTGCCAGCAGGGTGGACAGGAGCTCCTACAATGAGCAGTTCTTC. Amino acid sequence: CASRVDRSSYNEQFF.

This clonotype was recorded at least ten times. V usage is TRBV6-5 and J usage is TRBJ1-2, with D uncertain. Per the germline V gene, CDR1 is MNHEY and CDR2 is SVGAGI. The CDR3 is made up of 14 amino acids. V dropped 0 bases and J dropped 5 bases, with 10 bases sitting between them. For the CDR3, the DNA is TGTGCCAGCAGTTACTCGAATCCGGGATATGGCTACACCTTC. As protein: CASSYSNPGYGYTF.

This clonotype was counted at least ten times. The V gene is TRBV27, the J gene TRBJ2-5, with D unresolved. There are 13 residues in the CDR3. Germline V gives CDR1 MNHEY, CDR2 SMNVEV (reference sequence). V gave up 2 bases and J gave up 4 bases, with 8 bases separating them. CDR3 nucleotides: TGTGCCAGCAGTTTACGGCCCCCAGAGACCCAGTACTTC. Translation gives CASSLRPPETQYF.

At least ten counts were recorded for this clonotype. One end of the junction varies from germline; a read error may be responsible. This chain uses TRBV12-3 or TRBV12-4 with TRBJ2-3; D could derive from TRBD1 or TRBD2 (5 bases each). The length of the CDR3 is 14 residues. The CDR3: CACSGRGITDTQYF. In DNA form, the CDR3 reads TGTGCCTGCAGCGGTAGGGGAATCACAGATACGCAGTATTTT.

This clonotype was seen ten or more times. The J gene is TRBJ2-1, the V gene TRBV20-1; 8 nucleotides align to TRBD2. This CDR3 contains 16 residues. Germline V gives CDR1 DFQATT, CDR2 SNEGSKA (reference sequence). Trimming at V came to 0 bases and at J to 7 bases, leaving 11 bases not matched to a gene. CDR3 DNA sequence: TGCAGTGCTAGAGATATCACGGGACTAGAGTTAAATGAGCAGTTCTTC. Amino acid sequence: CSARDITGLELNEQFF.

This clonotype was observed many times. V gene TRBV6-1 combines with J gene TRBJ2-2, with D possibly matching TRBD2 (6 bases). The CDR3 is 17 residues long. Germline lookup yields CDR1 MNHNS and CDR2 SASEGT. The germline V and J ends were trimmed by 7 bases and 4 bases, with 22 bases remaining between them. Here the CDR3 DNA reads TGTGCCAGCACCTCATTAGCGGCCGCGACGGGCACCGGGGAGCTGTTTTTT. This gives the protein CASTSLAAATGTGELFF.

Note on this clonotype: A read error is possible here, since a much larger clone lies one base away. CDR3 sequence reads: CASSWPGQPYEQYF. For the CDR3, the DNA is TGTGCCAGCAGTTGGCCGGGACAGCCCTACGAGCAGTACTTC. This sequence joins TRBV12-3 or TRBV12-4 and TRBJ2-7; 7 positions agree with TRBD1. V lost 4 bases to trimming and J lost 2 bases; unmatched junction nucleotides: 5. The CDR3 length is 14 residues.

The table lists this clonotype with a few counts. The chain is built from TRBV20-1 and TRBJ2-7; TRBD2 aligns across 9 bases. V shed 3 bases, J shed 2 bases, and the junction held 5 bases outside the gene matches. The germline CDR1 and CDR2 sequences are DFQATT and SNEGSKA (reference sequence). The CDR3 length is 14 residues. The CDR3 is CSARYSGGAYEQYF. The CDR3 DNA reads TGCAGTGCTAGGTATAGCGGGGGTGCCTACGAGCAGTACTTC.